These T cell receptor beta chains were read from a single sample in a study of early T cells in non-severe SARS-CoV-2 infection. TCRdb processed the 5' RACE reads anew with MiXCR; each CDR3 protein has one entry. The data hold tens of thousands of distinct CDR3 sequences, with roughly a fifth observed a single time. This specimen consisted of whole blood, obtained at baseline. The receptor source for this set is an adult who was a healthcare worker with PCR-confirmed SARS-CoV-2 infection or an uninfected control (not recorded which). Both conserved end residues are part of each CDR3. Fields, in order: clone size, J gene, V gene, D gene, CDR3 protein, CDR3 DNA. A D gene is named only where the DNA matches it firmly. Rows may omit the clone size; those that give it use once, few, many or a size class.

NA | TRBJ2-1 | TRBV10-1 | NA | CASSEGSYNEQFF | TGCGCCAGCAGTGAGGGCTCCTACAATGAGCAGTTCTTC
few | TRBJ2-1 | TRBV10-3 | TRBD1 | CAISGGQYSEQFF | TGTGCCATCAGTGGGGGACAGTACAGTGAGCAGTTCTTC
NA | TRBJ2-6 | TRBV5-1 | TRBD1 | CASSRDRSSGANVLTF | TGCGCCAGCAGCCGGGACAGAAGCTCTGGGGCCAACGTCCTGACTTTC
few | TRBJ2-7 | TRBV6-5 | NA | CASSYGYSSYEQYF | TGTGCCAGCAGTTACGGTTACAGTTCCTACGAGCAGTACTTC
few | TRBJ2-5 | TRBV6-5 | NA | CASSYSKVPGETQYF | TGTGCCAGCAGTTACTCGAAGGTACCCGGGGAGACCCAGTACTTC
few | TRBJ2-2 | TRBV30 | NA | CACPENTGELFF | TGTGCCTGTCCAGAAAACACCGGGGAGCTGTTTTTT
once | TRBJ1-5 | TRBV29-1 | NA | CSTGAGYRQPQHF | TGCAGCACCGGGGCAGGGTACCGCCAGCCCCAGCATTTT
NA | TRBJ1-3 | TRBV5-1 | NA | CASSLAGYGNTIYF | TGCGCCAGCAGCTTGGCGGGGTATGGAAACACCATATATTTT
few | TRBJ2-1 | TRBV4-1 | NA | CASSQDQRSSYNEQFF | TGCGCCAGCAGCCAAGATCAGCGGAGCTCCTACAATGAGCAGTTCTTC
few | TRBJ2-5 | TRBV4-1 | NA | CASSYPGAGETQYF | TGCGCCAGCAGCTACCCGGGGGCCGGAGAGACCCAGTACTTC
few | TRBJ1-6 | TRBV19 | NA | CASTSPNSPLHF | TGTGCCAGTACGAGCCCCAATTCACCCCTCCACTTT
NA | TRBJ1-2 | TRBV11-2 | NA | CASSKDLQADGYTF | TGTGCCAGCAGTAAGGACCTCCAGGCCGATGGCTACACCTTC
few | TRBJ2-3 | TRBV15 | NA | CATSSRPVPDTQYF | TGTGCCACCAGCAGCCGACCTGTCCCAGATACGCAGTATTTT
NA | TRBJ1-3 | TRBV3-1 | NA | CASSPTGQGNTIYF | TGTGCCAGCTCACCAACGGGGCAAGGAAACACCATATATTTT
NA | TRBJ2-3 | TRBV6-1 | TRBD2 | CASRKTSGLLDTQYF | TGTGCCAGCAGAAAGACTAGCGGCCTTTTAGATACGCAGTATTTT
many | TRBJ2-2 | TRBV6-1 | NA | CASSERGAGTGELFF | TGTGCCAGCAGTGAACGAGGGGCGGGCACCGGGGAGCTGTTTTTT
NA | TRBJ1-6 | TRBV25-1 | NA | CASSFSRDPNSPLHF | TGTGCCAGCAGCTTTTCCCGGGACCCAAATTCACCCCTCCACTTT
few | TRBJ2-5 | TRBV20-1 | TRBD2 | CSARDLSSGGGETQYF | TGCAGTGCTAGAGATCTGAGTAGCGGGGGCGGAGAGACCCAGTACTTC
NA | TRBJ2-3 | TRBV7-8 | TRBD1 | CASSLAGDRGPDTQYF | TGTGCCAGCAGCTTAGCGGGGGACAGGGGACCAGATACGCAGTATTTT
NA | TRBJ2-3 | TRBV7-2 | TRBD2 | CASSHRAGSTDTQYF | TGTGCCAGCAGCCACCGAGCGGGGAGCACAGATACGCAGTATTTT
NA | TRBJ2-7 | TRBV3-1 | TRBD1 | CASSQGQTGADEQYF | TGTGCCAGCAGCCAAGGTCAAACAGGGGCAGACGAGCAGTACTTC
many | TRBJ1-2 | TRBV18 | NA | CASSPRSNTEAGYGYTF | TGTGCCAGCTCACCAAGGTCAAACACCGAAGCAGGCTATGGCTACACCTTC
NA | TRBJ2-3 | TRBV7-8 | NA | CASSLDFPDTQYF | TGTGCCAGCAGCTTAGACTTTCCAGATACGCAGTATTTT
few | TRBJ2-5 | TRBV5-4 | TRBD2 | CASSPGTSGVEETQYF | TGTGCCAGCAGTCCCGGGACTAGCGGGGTAGAAGAGACCCAGTACTTC
few | TRBJ2-2 | TRBV5-8 | NA | CASSFPQGGTGELFF | TGTGCCAGCAGCTTCCCACAGGGTGGCACCGGGGAGCTGTTTTTT
few | TRBJ2-1 | TRBV7-2 | NA | CASSLVWLNEQFF | TGTGCCAGCAGCTTAGTGTGGTTAAATGAGCAGTTCTTC
few | TRBJ1-5 | TRBV6-2/TRBV6-3 | TRBD1 | CASSSLGTALSSNQPQHF | TGTGCCAGCAGTTCCCTCGGGACAGCTCTCAGTAGCAATCAGCCCCAGCATTTT
many | TRBJ2-1 | TRBV2 | NA | CASRASAGGSYNEQFF | TGTGCCAGCAGGGCTAGTGCCGGAGGCTCCTACAATGAGCAGTTCTTC
few | TRBJ2-3 | TRBV24-1 | TRBD2 | CATSESGGLTDTQYF | TGTGCCACCAGTGAGAGCGGGGGGCTCACAGATACGCAGTATTTT
NA | TRBJ1-1 | TRBV5-6 | NA | CASSLELSGNTEAFF | TGTGCCAGCAGCTTGGAATTGTCGGGGAACACTGAAGCTTTCTTT
NA | TRBJ1-6 | TRBV19 | TRBD1 | CASSGQGDSPLHF | TGTGCCAGTAGCGGACAGGGAGATTCACCCCTCCACTTT
few | TRBJ2-2 | TRBV10-3 | NA | CAITSGPRGSGELFF | TGTGCCATCACCTCCGGGCCGCGGGGCTCCGGGGAGCTGTTTTTT
NA | TRBJ2-7 | TRBV7-9 | NA | CASSLGFNPWYF | TGTGCCAGCAGCTTAGGATTTAACCCTTGGTACTTC
NA | TRBJ2-1 | TRBV6-2/TRBV6-3 | TRBD2 | CASSFGGGARQFF | TGTGCCAGCAGTTTTGGCGGGGGGGCCCGGCAGTTCTTC
NA | TRBJ2-7 | TRBV18 | NA | CASSPVGDEQYF | TGTGCCAGCTCACCAGTCGGGGATGAGCAGTACTTC
NA | TRBJ1-6 | TRBV12-3/TRBV12-4 | NA | CASSLVANSPLHF | TGTGCCAGCAGTTTAGTGGCAAATTCACCCCTCCACTTT